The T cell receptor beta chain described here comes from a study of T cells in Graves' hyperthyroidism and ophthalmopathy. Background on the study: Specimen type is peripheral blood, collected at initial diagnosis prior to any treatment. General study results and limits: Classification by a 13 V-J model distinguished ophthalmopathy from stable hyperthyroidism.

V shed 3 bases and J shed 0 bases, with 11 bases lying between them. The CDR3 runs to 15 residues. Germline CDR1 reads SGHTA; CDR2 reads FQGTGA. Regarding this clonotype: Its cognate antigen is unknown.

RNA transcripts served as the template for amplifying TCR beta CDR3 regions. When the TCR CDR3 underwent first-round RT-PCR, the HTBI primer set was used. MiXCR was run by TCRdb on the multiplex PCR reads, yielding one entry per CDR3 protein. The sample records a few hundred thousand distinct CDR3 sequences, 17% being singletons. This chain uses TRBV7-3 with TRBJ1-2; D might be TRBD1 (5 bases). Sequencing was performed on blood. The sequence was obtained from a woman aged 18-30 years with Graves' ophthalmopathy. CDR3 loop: CASSLGGRTNYGYTF. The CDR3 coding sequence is TGTGCCAGCAGCTTGGGGGGACGGACTAACTATGGCTACACCTTC.